This T cell receptor beta chain came from a study of blood T cells in healthy people across ages. Study findings and constraints: Compared with aged donors, long-lived donors showed fewer expanded clones, suggesting selection.

Of note for this clonotype: The antigen is undetermined.

The germline V gene has CDR1 MDHEN and CDR2 SYDVKM. CDR3 size: 15 residues. With V trimmed by 2 bases and J by 5 bases, 6 bases remained unmatched. Donors ranged from roughly 6 to 90 years old and were healthy Caucasians in Russia. The second PCR ran roughly 7 to 12 cycles with a sample-barcoded 5' primer and J-beta primers. A tag from a template-switch adaptor with 12 random nucleotides marked each cDNA molecule. TCRdb redid the calling of the 5' RACE reads with MiXCR, one entry per CDR3 protein. The table includes about 1 million distinct CDR3 sequences, under 45% detected once. This rearrangement joins TRBV28 to TRBJ1-5; 7 nucleotides line up with TRBD1. Sample: blood. This sequence originates from a woman aged 60 to 75 in good health. The DNA for the CDR3 is TGTGCCAGCAGTTTACAACAGGGGACGGATCAGCCCCAGCATTTT. It specifies CASSLQQGTDQPQHF. Full variable domain (missing parts from reference TRBV28 and TRBJ1-5): DVKVTQSSRYLVKRTGEKVFLECVQDMDHENMFWYRQDPGLGLRLIYFSYDVKMKEKGDIPEGYSVSREKKERFSLILESASTNQTSMYLCASSLQQGTDQPQHFGDGTRLSIL.